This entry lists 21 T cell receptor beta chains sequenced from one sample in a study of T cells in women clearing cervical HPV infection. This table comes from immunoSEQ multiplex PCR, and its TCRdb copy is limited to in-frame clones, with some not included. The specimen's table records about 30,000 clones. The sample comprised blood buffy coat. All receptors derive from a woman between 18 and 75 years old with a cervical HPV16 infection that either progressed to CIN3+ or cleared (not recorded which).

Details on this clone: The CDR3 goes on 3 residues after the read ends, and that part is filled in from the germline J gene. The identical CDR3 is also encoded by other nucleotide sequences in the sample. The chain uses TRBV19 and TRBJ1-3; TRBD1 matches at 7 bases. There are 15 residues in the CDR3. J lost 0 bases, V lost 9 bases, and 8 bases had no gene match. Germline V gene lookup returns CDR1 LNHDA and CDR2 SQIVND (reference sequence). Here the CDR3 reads CASRLQGSSGNTIYF. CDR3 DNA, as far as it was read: TGTGCCAGCCGACTACAGGGGAGCTCTGGAAACACC.

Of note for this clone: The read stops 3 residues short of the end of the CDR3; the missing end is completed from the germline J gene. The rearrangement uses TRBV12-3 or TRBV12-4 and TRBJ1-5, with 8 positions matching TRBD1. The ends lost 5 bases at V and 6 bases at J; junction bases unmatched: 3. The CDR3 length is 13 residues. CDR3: CASSQTGAQPQHF. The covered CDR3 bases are TGTGCCAGCAGTCAGACAGGGGCTCAGCCC.

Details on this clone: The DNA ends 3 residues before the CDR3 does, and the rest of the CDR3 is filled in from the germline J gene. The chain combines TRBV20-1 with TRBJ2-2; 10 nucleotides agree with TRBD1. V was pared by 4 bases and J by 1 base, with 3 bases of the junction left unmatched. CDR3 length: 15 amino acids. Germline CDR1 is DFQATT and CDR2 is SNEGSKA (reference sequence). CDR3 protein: CSAMTGGWNTGELFF. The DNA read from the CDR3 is TGCAGTGCTATGACAGGGGGCTGGAACACCGGGGAG.

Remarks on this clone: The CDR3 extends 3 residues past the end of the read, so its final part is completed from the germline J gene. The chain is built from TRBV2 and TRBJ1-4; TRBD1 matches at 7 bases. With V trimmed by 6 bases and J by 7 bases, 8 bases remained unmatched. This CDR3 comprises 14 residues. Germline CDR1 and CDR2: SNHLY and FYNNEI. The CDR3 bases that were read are TGTGCCAGCAGACTTGGACAGGACAGTGAAAAA. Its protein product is CASRLGQDSEK. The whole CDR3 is CASRLGQDSEKLFF.

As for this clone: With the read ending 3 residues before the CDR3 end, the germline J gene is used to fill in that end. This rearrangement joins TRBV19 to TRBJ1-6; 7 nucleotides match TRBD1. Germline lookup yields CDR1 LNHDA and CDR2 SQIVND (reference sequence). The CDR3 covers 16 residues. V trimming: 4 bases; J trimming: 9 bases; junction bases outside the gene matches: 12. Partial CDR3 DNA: TGTGCCAGTAGTAGACAGGGTGGACACTTAATTTCACCC. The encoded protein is CASSRQGGHLISP. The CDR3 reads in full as CASSRQGGHLISPLHF.

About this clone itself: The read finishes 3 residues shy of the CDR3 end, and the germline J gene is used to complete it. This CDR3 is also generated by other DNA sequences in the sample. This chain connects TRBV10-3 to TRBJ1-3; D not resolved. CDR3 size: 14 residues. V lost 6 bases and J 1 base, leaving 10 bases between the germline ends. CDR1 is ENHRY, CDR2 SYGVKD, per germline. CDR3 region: CAISLTPSGNTIYF. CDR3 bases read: TGTGCCATCAGCCTGACACCGTCTGGAAACACC.

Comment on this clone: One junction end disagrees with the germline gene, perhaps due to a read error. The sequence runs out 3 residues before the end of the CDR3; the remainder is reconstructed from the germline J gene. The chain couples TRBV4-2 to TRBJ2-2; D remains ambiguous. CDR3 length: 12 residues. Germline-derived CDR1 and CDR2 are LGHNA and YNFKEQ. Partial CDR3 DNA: TGCGCCAGCAGCCCAAACACCGGGGAG. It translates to CASSPNTGE. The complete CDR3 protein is CASSPNTGELFF.

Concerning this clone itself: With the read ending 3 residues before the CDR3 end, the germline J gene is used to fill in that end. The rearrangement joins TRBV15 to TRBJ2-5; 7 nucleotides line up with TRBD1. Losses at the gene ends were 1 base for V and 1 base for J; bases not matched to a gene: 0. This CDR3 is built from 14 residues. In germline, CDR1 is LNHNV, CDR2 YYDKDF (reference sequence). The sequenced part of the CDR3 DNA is TGTGCCACCAGCAGAGGACAGGGCCAAGAGACC. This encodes CATSRGQGQET. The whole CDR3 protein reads CATSRGQGQETQYF. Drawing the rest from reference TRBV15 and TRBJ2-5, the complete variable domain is DAMVIQNPRYQVTQFGKPVTLSCSQTLNHNVMYWYQQKSSQAPKLLFHYYDKDFNNEADTPDNFQSRRPNTSFCFLDIRSPGLGDTAMYLCATSRGQGQETQYFGPGTRLLVL.

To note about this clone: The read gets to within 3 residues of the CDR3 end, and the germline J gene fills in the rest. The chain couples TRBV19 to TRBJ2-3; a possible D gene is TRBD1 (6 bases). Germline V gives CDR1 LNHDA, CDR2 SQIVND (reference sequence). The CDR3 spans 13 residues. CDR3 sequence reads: CASTWTADQPQYF. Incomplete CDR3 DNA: TGTGCCAGTACCTGGACAGCTGATCAGCCG.

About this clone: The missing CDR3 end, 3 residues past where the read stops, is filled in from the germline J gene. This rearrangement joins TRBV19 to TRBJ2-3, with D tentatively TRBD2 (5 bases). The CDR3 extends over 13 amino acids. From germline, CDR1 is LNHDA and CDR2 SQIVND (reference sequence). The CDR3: CASSIGLEETQYF. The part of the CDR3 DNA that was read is TGTGCCAGTAGTATCGGACTGGAAGAGACG.

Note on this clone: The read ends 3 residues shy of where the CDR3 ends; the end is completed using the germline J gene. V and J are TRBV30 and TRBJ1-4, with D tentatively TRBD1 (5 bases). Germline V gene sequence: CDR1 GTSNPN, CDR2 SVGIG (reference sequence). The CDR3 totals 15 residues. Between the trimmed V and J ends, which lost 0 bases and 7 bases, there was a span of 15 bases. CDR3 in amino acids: CAWSVHTGGSEKLFF. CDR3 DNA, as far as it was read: TGTGCCTGGAGTGTACATACGGGGGGAAGTGAAAAA.

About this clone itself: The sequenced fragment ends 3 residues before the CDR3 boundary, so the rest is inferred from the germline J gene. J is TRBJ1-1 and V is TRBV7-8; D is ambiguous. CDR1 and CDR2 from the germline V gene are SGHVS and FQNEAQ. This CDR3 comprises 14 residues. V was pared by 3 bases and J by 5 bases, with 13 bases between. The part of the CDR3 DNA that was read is TGTGCCAGCAGCTTCCCGGGTGAGGCGACTGAA. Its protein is CASSFPGEATE. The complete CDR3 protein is CASSFPGEATEAFF.

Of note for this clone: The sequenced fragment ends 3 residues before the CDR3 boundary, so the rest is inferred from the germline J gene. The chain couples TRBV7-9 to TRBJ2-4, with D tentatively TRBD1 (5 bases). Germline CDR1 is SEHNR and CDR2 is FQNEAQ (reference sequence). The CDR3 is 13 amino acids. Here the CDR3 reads CASSFPGNYGQYF. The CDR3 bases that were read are TGTGCCAGCAGCTTCCCAGGGAACTATGGT.

CDR3 sequence: CASSSQGPRDTEAFF. Incomplete CDR3 DNA: TGCGCCAGCAGCTCACAGGGGCCCCGGGACACTGAA. The rearrangement uses TRBV5-1 and TRBJ1-1; 7 nucleotides align to TRBD1. The CDR3 end falls 3 residues outside the read, so it is completed with the germline J gene. The V and J ends lost 3 bases and 3 bases, in that order; junction bases with no gene match: 8. CDR1 and CDR2 from the germline V gene are SGHRS and YFSETQ. The CDR3 extends over 15 amino acids.

Here the CDR3 reads CASSESRRGMQQETQYF. The CDR3 bases that were read are TGTGCCAGCAGTGAATCTAGAAGGGGAATGCAACAAGAGACC. The chain links TRBV6-1 to TRBJ2-5; tentatively, D is TRBD1 (5 bases). The read terminates 3 residues before the CDR3 end, so the remaining end is supplied by the germline J gene. There are 17 residues in the CDR3. Deletions cut 2 bases from V and 2 bases from J, with 18 bases between. Germline CDR1 and CDR2: MNHNS and SASEGT.

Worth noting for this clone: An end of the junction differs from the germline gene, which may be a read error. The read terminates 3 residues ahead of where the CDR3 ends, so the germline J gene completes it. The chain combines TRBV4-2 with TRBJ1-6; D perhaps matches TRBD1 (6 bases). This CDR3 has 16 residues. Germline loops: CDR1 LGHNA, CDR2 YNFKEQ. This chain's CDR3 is CASGYQGRVGNSPLHF. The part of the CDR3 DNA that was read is TGCGCCAGCGGATATCAGGGGCGGGTAGGGAATTCACCC.

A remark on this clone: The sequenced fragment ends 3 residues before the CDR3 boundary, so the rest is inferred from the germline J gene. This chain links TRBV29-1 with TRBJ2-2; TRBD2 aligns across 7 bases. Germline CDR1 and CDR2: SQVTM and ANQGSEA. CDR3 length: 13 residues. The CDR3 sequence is CSVGGEGNSPLFF. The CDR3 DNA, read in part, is TGCAGCGTTGGCGGGGAGGGCAATTCACCG.

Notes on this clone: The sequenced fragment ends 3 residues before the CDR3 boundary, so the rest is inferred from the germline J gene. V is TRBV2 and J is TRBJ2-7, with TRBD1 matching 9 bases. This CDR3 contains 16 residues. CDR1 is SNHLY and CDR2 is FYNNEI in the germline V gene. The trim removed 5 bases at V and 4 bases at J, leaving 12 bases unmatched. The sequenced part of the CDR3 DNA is TGTGCCAGCAGTCTGGGCCCCGGGACAGGGCAGTACGAG. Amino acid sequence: CASSLGPGTGQYE. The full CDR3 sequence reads CASSLGPGTGQYEQYF.

The CDR3 spells CASSLNRDTKNIQYF. The sequenced CDR3 bases are TGTGCCAGCAGCTTAAACCGGGACACGAAAAACATT. The chain carries TRBV7-8 and TRBJ2-4, with D tentatively TRBD1 (6 bases). The read halts 3 residues ahead of the CDR3 end, with the missing end drawn from the germline J gene. Per the germline V gene, CDR1 is SGHVS and CDR2 is FQNEAQ. The ends were cut back, 2 bases at V and 4 bases at J, with 12 bases in the middle. CDR3 size: 15 residues.

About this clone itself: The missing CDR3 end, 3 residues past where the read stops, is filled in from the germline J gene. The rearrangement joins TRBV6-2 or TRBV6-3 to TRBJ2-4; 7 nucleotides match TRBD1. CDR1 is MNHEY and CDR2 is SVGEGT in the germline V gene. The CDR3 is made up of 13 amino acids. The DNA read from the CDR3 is TGTGCCAGCACCACGACAGGGAGTCATGGT. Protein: CASTTTGSHG. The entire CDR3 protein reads CASTTTGSHGQYF.

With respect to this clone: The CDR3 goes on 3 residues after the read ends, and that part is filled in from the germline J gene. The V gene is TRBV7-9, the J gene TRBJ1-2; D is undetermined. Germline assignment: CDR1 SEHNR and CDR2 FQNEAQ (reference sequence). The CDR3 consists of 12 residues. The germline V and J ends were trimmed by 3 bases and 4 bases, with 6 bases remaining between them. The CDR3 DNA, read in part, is TGTGCCAGCAGCTTGCGTGCCTATGGC. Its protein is CASSLRAYG. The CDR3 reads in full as CASSLRAYGYTF. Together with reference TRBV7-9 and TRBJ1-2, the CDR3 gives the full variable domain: DTGVSQNPRHKITKRGQNVTFRCDPISEHNRLYWYRQTLGQGPEFLTYFQNEAQLEKSRLLSDRFSAERPKGSFSTLEIQRTEQGDSAMYLCASSLRAYGYTFGSGTRLTVV.